This is a list of T cell receptor beta chains from one sample in a study of radiation and T cells in renal cell carcinoma. Here immunoSEQ multiplex PCR was the method, and the copy in TCRdb shows in-frame clones only, minus some. The sample shows about 23,000 clones, roughly half of them seen only once. The starting material was tumor tissue, obtained from a patient whose treatment was nephrectomy without radiotherapy. All receptors derive from a human donor with renal cell carcinoma. The CDR3 runs from the conserved cysteine through the conserved F or W. A D gene is named only where the DNA matches it firmly. The size entry is marked missing in some rows and otherwise reads once, few, many or a size class.

>TRBV5-1|TRBJ1-2|.|12|.
CASSLGWAEGTF
.
>TRBV4-1|TRBJ2-5|.|19|.
CASSQGPPNSRGSPATQYF
TGCGCCAGCAGCCAAGGTCCCCCCAATTCGAGAGGGAGTCCGGCGACCCAGTACTTC
>TRBV29-1|TRBJ1-1|few|10|.
CSVQNTEAFF
TGCAGCGTTCAGAACACTGAAGCTTTCTTT
>TRBV4-1|TRBJ2-1|.|15|TRBD2
CASSQGSGGYNEQFF
TGCGCCAGCAGCCAAGGGAGCGGGGGATACAATGAGCAGTTCTTC
>TRBV4-3|TRBJ2-2|few|15|TRBD1
CASSQATGFVGELFF
TGCGCCAGCAGCCAAGCGACAGGGTTCGTCGGGGAGCTGTTTTTT
>TRBV19|TRBJ1-2|.|13|.
CASSISQGHGYTF
TGTGCCAGTAGTATTAGCCAGGGACATGGCTACACCTTC
>TRBV7-2|TRBJ2-7|few|12|.
CASSLTGYEQYF
TGTGCCAGCAGCTTAACAGGCTACGAGCAGTACTTC
>TRBV18|TRBJ2-3|.|15|TRBD1
CASSSTGGAGDTQYF
TGTGCCAGCTCATCCACAGGGGGCGCAGGGGATACGCAGTATTTT
>TRBV14|TRBJ1-3|.|16|.
CASSRIDSRSGNTIYF
TGTGCCAGCAGCCGCATCGACAGTCGCTCTGGAAACACCATATATTTT
>TRBV10-3|TRBJ2-3|.|15|TRBD2
CAISGLAGSTDTQYF
TGTGCCATCAGTGGACTAGCGGGAAGCACAGATACGCAGTATTTT
>TRBV6-6|TRBJ2-3|.|15|.
CASTPTTTSTDTQYF
TGTGCCAGCACCCCAACTACGACTAGCACAGATACGCAGTATTTT
>TRBV29-1|TRBJ2-5|few|12|.
CSVARVRETQYF
TGCAGCGTGGCCAGGGTCAGAGAGACCCAGTACTTC